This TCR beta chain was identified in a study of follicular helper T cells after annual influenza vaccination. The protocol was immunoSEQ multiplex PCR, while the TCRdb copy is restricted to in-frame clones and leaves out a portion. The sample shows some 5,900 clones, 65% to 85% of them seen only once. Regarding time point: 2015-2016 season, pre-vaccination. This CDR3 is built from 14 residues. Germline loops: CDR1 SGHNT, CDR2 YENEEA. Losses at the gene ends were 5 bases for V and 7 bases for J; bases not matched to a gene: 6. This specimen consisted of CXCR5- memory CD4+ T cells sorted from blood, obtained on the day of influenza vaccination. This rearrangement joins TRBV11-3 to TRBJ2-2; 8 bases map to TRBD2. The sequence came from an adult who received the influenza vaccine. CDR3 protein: CASSISGTDGELFF. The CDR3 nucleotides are TGTGCCAGCAGCATTAGCGGGACGGACGGGGAGCTGTTTTTT.